This T cell receptor beta chain was obtained from a study of blood T cell repertoires in COVID-19. At the level of the study: Sample material is recorded as cDNA or gDNA derived from T cells, B-cell-depleted T cells, or PBMCs.

Sequencing used immunoSEQ multiplex PCR; TCRdb keeps in-frame clones, though not all of them. In the table there are about 160,000 clones, around 90% of which are singletons. V lost 0 bases to trimming and J lost 7 bases, with 13 bases between them. CDR1 is SGHRS and CDR2 is YFSETQ in the germline V gene. This CDR3 contains 15 residues. The TCR sequence derives from a man aged 18 to 30 with acute or convalescent COVID-19. The genes are TRBV5-1 and TRBJ1-4; the D gene is possibly TRBD1 (6 bases). Sequencing used peripheral blood. This CDR3 reads CASSLAAGAPEKLFF. Written as DNA, the CDR3 is TGCGCCAGCAGCTTGGCGGCAGGGGCCCCTGAAAAACTGTTTTTT.